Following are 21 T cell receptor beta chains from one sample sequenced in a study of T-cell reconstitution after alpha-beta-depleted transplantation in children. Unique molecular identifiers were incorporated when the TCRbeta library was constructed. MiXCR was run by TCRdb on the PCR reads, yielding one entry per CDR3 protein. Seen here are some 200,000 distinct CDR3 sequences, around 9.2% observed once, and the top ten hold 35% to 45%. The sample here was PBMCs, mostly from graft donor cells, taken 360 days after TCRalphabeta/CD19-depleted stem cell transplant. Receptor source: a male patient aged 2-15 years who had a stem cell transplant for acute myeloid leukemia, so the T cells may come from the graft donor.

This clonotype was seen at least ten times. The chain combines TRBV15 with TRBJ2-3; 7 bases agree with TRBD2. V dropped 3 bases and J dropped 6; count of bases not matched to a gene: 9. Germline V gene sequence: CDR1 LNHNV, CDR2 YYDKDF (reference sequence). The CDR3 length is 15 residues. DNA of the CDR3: TGTGCCACCAGCAGCCGACTCTGGCGGGGGGATACGCAGTATTTT. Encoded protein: CATSSRLWRGDTQYF.

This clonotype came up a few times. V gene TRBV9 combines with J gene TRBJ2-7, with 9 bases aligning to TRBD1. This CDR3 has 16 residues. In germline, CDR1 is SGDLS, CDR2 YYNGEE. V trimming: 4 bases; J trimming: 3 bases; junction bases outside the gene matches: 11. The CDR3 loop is CASSLLPGQGLYEQYF. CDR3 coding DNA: TGTGCCAGCAGCTTACTTCCGGGACAGGGCCTCTACGAGCAGTACTTC. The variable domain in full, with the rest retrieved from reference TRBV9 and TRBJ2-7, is DSGVTQTPKHLITATGQRVTLRCSPRSGDLSVYWYQQSLDQGLQFLIQYYNGEERAKGNILERFSAQQFPDLHSELNLSSLELGDSALYFCASSLLPGQGLYEQYFGPGTRLTVT.

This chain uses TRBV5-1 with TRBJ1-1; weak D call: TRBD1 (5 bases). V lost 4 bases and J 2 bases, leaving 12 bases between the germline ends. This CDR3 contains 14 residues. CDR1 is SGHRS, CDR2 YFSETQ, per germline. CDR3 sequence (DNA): TGCGCCAGCAGCAGCGGGACGGCCAACACTGAAGCTTTCTTT. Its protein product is CASSSGTANTEAFF.

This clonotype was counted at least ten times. CDR3 nucleotides: TGTGCCAGCAGCTCGACAGGGAGAAATGAAAAACTGTTTTTT. Residues: CASSSTGRNEKLFF. The chain employs TRBV7-9 and TRBJ1-4, with 7 positions matching TRBD1. Germline assignment: CDR1 SEHNR and CDR2 FQNEAQ (reference sequence). The CDR3 sequence is 14 residues long. With 4 bases clipped from V and 5 bases from J, the junction kept 4 bases outside the gene matches. Combining the CDR3 with reference TRBV7-9 and TRBJ1-4 gives the whole variable domain DTGVSQNPRHKITKRGQNVTFRCDPISEHNRLYWYRQTLGQGPEFLTYFQNEAQLEKSRLLSDRFSAERPKGSFSTLEIQRTEQGDSAMYLCASSSTGRNEKLFFGSGTQLSVL.

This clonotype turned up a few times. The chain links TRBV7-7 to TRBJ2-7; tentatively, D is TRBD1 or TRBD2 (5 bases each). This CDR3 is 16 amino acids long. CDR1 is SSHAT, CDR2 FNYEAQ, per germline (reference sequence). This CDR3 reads CARRPGTGFSSYEQYF. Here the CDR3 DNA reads TGTGCTAGGAGGCCCGGAACAGGTTTTAGCTCCTACGAGCAGTACTTC.

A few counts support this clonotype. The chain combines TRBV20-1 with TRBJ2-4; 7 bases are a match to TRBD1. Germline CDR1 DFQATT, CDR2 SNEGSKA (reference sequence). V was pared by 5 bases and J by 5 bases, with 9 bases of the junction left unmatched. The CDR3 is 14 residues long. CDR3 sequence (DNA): TGCAGTGCTTTGCAGACAGGGTCACAAAACATTCAGTACTTC. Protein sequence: CSALQTGSQNIQYF.

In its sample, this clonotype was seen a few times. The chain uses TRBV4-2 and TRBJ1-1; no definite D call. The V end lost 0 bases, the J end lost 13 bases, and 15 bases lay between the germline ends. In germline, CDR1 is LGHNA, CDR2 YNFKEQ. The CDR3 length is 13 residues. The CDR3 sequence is CASSQDPMGFVFF. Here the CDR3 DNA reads TGTGCCAGCAGCCAAGATCCGATGGGGTTTGTTTTCTTT.

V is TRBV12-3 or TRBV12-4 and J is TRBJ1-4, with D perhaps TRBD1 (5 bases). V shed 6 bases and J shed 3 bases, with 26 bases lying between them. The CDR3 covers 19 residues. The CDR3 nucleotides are TGTGCCAGCAGCGAGGGACTCCTAAGGAGGCTGGTACCTAATGAAAAACTGTTTTTT. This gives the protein CASSEGLLRRLVPNEKLFF.

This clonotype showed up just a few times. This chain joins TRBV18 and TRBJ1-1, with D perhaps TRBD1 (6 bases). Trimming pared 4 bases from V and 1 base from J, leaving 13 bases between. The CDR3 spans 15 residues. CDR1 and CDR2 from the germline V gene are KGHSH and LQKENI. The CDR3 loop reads CASSLRQDWNTEAFF. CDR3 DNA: TGTGCCAGCTCACTAAGACAGGATTGGAACACTGAAGCTTTCTTT.

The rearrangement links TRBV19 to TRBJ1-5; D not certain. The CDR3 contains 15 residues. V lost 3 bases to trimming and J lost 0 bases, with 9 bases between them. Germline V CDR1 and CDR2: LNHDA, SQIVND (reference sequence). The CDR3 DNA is TGTGCCAGTAGTATGACCGGGAATAGCAATCAGCCCCAGCATTTT. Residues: CASSMTGNSNQPQHF.

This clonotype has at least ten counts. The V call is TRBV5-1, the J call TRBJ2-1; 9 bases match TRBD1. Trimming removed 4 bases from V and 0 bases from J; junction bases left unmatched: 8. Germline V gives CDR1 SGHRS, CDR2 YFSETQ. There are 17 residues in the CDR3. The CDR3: CASSIRTGALSYNEQFF. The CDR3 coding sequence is TGCGCCAGCAGCATCCGGACAGGGGCGCTCTCCTACAATGAGCAGTTCTTC.

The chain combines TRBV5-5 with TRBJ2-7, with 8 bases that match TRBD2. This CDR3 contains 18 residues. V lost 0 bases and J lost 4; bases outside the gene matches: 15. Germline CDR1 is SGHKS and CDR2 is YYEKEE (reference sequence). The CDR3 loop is CASSLGSGWAGGRYEQYF. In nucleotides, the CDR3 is TGTGCCAGCAGCTTGGGTTCCGGCTGGGCGGGAGGTCGGTACGAGCAGTACTTC. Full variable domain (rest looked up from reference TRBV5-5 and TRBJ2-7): DAGVTQSPTHLIKTRGQQVTLRCSPISGHKSVSWYQQVLGQGPQFIFQYYEKEERGRGNFPDRFSARQFPNYSSELNVNALLLGDSALYLCASSLGSGWAGGRYEQYFGPGTRLTVT.

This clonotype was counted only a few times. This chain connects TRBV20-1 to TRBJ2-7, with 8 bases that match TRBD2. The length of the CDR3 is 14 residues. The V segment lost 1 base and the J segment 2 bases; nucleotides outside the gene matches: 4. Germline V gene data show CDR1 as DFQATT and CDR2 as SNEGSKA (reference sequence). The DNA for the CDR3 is TGCAGTGCTAGAGCCGGGACTAGGGCCTACGAGCAGTACTTC. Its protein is CSARAGTRAYEQYF.

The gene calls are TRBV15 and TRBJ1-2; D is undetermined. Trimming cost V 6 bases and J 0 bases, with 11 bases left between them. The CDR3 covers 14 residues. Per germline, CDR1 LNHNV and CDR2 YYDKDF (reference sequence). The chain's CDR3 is CATRPEQSNYGYTF. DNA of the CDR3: TGTGCCACCAGACCCGAACAGTCTAACTATGGCTACACCTTC.

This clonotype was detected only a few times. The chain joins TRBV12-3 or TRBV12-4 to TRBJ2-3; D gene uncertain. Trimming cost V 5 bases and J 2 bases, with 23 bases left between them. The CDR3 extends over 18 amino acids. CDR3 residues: CASSLTLMAGAYTDTQYF. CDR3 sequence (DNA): TGTGCCAGCAGTCTCACGCTTATGGCCGGAGCCTACACAGATACGCAGTATTTT.

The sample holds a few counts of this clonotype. The CDR3, as DNA: TGTGCCAGCAGCGTAGATCCGTACCTCTACGAGCAGTACTTC. Translation gives CASSVDPYLYEQYF. The chain is built from TRBV9 and TRBJ2-7; D is ambiguous. Germline lookup yields CDR1 SGDLS and CDR2 YYNGEE. With 0 bases removed from V and 3 bases from J, the gap between germline ends came to 10 bases. CDR3 length equals 14 residues.

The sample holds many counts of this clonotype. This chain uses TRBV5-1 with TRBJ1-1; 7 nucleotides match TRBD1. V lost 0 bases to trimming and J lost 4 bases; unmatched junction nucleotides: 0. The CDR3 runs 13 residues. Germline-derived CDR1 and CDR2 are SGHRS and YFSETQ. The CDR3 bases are TGCGCCAGCAGCTTGGACAGGGGCACTGAAGCTTTCTTT. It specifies CASSLDRGTEAFF.

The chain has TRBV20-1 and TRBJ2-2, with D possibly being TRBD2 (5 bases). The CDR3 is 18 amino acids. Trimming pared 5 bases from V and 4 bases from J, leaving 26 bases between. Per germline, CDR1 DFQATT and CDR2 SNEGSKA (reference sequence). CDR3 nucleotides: TGCAGTGCTCGAAAAGCCCCCCCGCTGGTAGGAGGCACCGGGGAGCTGTTTTTT. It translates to CSARKAPPLVGGTGELFF.

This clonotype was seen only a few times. CDR3 sequence: CASSSYSAGANVLTF. DNA of the CDR3: TGTGCCAGCTCATCCTACTCGGCTGGGGCCAACGTCCTGACTTTC. The chain links TRBV18 to TRBJ2-6; no definite D call. With 5 bases removed from V and 2 bases from J, the gap between germline ends came to 10 bases. The germline CDR1 and CDR2 sequences are KGHSH and LQKENI. The CDR3 is 15 residues long.

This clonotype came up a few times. The CDR3 protein is CATSNRLAGATDTQYF. The CDR3 DNA is TGTGCCACCAGCAACCGACTAGCGGGAGCCACAGATACGCAGTATTTT. The gene calls are TRBV15 and TRBJ2-3; 12 bases are a match to TRBD2. In germline, CDR1 is LNHNV, CDR2 YYDKDF (reference sequence). This CDR3 region has 16 residues. V shed 4 bases, J shed 2 bases, and the junction held 4 bases outside the gene matches.

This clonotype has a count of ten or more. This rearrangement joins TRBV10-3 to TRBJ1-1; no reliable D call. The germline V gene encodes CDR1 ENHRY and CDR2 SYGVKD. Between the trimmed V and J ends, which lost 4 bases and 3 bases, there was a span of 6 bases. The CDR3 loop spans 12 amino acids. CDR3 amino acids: CAISARDTEAFF. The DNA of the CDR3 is TGTGCCATCAGTGCGAGGGACACTGAAGCTTTCTTT.